This is a list of T cell receptor beta chains from one sample in a study of cytomegalovirus exposure and HLA in healthy donors. Produced via immunoSEQ multiplex PCR; TCRdb's table is partial and in-frame only. The data contain about 150,000 clones, around 80% of them seen just once; the ten biggest clones take up 1.5% to 2.5%. Specimen: PBMCs. These TCRs come from a man younger than 30 in good health and CMV-seronegative. Each CDR3 is given with its conserved first and last residue. A D gene is named only where the DNA matches it firmly. Expanded clones are given a class, and other clones once, few, many or no size at all.

j_gene	v_gene	d_gene	abundance	CDR3nt	CDR3aa
TRBJ2-3	TRBV6-5	NA	NA	TGTGCCAGTACCCGGGGGAGCACAGATACGCAGTATTTT	CASTRGSTDTQYF
TRBJ2-3	TRBV12-5	NA	NA	TGTGCTAGTGGTTTGGTACTTGATAGCACAGATACGCAGTATTTT	CASGLVLDSTDTQYF
TRBJ1-5	TRBV7-9	NA	NA	TGTGCCAGCAGCTTAGACGGTGCAAATCAGCCCCAGCATTTT	CASSLDGANQPQHF
TRBJ1-6	TRBV2	TRBD1	NA	TGTGCCAGCAGTGAGGGACAGGGGTCCAATTCACCCCTCCACTTT	CASSEGQGSNSPLHF
TRBJ1-5	TRBV6-6	NA	NA	TGTGCCAGCAGTTACTCGAACGGGAACAGCAATCAGCCCCAGCATTTT	CASSYSNGNSNQPQHF
TRBJ2-3	TRBV27	NA	NA	TGTGCCAGCAAAATACAGGGACCCACAGATACGCAGTATTTT	CASKIQGPTDTQYF
TRBJ1-2	TRBV28	NA	NA	TGTGCCAGCTCGGGGGGAGCTAACTATGGCTACACCTTC	CASSGGANYGYTF
TRBJ2-1	TRBV4-1	NA	NA	TGCGCCAGCAGCCAAGATACACAGGGAGGGTACAATGAGCAGTTCTTC	CASSQDTQGGYNEQFF
TRBJ1-1	TRBV19	NA	NA	TGTGCCACCAAGCAGGGAAACACTGAAGCTTTCTTT	CATKQGNTEAFF
TRBJ2-7	TRBV7-9	NA	NA	TGTGCCAGCAGCTTGCCCGGGTCCGACGGGCAGTACTTC	CASSLPGSDGQYF
TRBJ2-5	TRBV9	TRBD2	NA	TGTGCCAGCAGGGCTCGGGGGGAAGAGACCCAGTACTTC	CASRARGEETQYF
TRBJ2-1	TRBV9	TRBD1	NA	TGTGCCAGCAGCACGATCGAGACAGGGCCCTACAATGAGCAGTTCTTC	CASSTIETGPYNEQFF
TRBJ2-7	TRBV5-6	NA	NA	TGTGCCAGCAGCTCCCGACAGATAGGATACGAGCAGTACTTC	CASSSRQIGYEQYF
TRBJ2-3	TRBV7-2	NA	NA	TGTGCCAGCAGCTTAGACTCATCCGATACGCAGTATTTT	CASSLDSSDTQYF
TRBJ1-2	TRBV28	TRBD1	NA	TGTGCCAGCAGTTTACGCCGTCCCGGGACAGGCTTTCCTTATGGCTACACCTTC	CASSLRRPGTGFPYGYTF
TRBJ2-3	TRBV7-4	TRBD2	NA	TGTGCCAGCAGCCCAAGGGGACTAGCGGGACGAACAGATACGCAGTATTTT	CASSPRGLAGRTDTQYF
TRBJ1-1	TRBV5-6	NA	once	TGTGCCAGCAGCTTGATCGCAGGGTTGATTAATGAAGCTTTCTTT	CASSLIAGLINEAFF
TRBJ1-1	TRBV28	NA	once	TGTGCCAGCACTTGGGCAGCGAGGGTTGAAGCTTTCTTT	CASTWAARVEAFF
TRBJ2-7	TRBV5-6	TRBD2	NA	TGTGCCAGCAGCCACAGCGGGGACCCCTACGAGCAGTACTTC	CASSHSGDPYEQYF
TRBJ2-1	TRBV7-3	TRBD1	NA	TGTGCCAGCAGCCTCGACAGGGAGAATGAGCAGTTCTTC	CASSLDRENEQFF
TRBJ2-6	TRBV4-2	TRBD1	NA	TGTGCCAGCAGCCAAGCGACAGGGGCTGGGGCCAACGTCCTGACTTTC	CASSQATGAGANVLTF
TRBJ1-2	TRBV18	NA	NA	TGTGCCAGCTCACCACCCCTGAGAGGTCTCTGGGGCTACACCTTC	CASSPPLRGLWGYTF
TRBJ2-2	TRBV7-3	TRBD1	NA	TGTGCCAGCAGCGTAGGGACAGCCAACACCGGGGAGCTGTTTTTT	CASSVGTANTGELFF
TRBJ2-5	TRBV27	NA	NA	TGTGCCAGCAGTTTATTATTGGGTTCGGGTACCCAAGAGACCCAGTACTTC	CASSLLLGSGTQETQYF